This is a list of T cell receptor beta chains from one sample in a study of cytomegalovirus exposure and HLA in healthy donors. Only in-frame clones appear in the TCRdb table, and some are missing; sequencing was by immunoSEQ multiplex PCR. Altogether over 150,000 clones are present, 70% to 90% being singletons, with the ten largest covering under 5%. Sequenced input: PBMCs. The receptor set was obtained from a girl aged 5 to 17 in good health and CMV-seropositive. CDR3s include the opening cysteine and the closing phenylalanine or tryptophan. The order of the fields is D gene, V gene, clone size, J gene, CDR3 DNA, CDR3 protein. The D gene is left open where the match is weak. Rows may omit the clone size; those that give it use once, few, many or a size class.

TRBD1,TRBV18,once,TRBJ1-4,TGTGCCAGCTCACGAAAACAGGGGGAGTATTTGGATGGGAATGAAAAACTGTTTTTT,CASSRKQGEYLDGNEKLFF
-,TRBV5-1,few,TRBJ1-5,TGCGCCAGCTCAGGGAATCAGCCCCAGCATTTT,CASSGNQPQHF
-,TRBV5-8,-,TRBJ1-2,TGTGCCAGCAGCTTGGATTTTACGGGGTTCAGTGGCTACACCTTC,CASSLDFTGFSGYTF
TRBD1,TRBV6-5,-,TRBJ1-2,TGTGCCAGCAGTTCCGGGACAGACTATGGCTACACCTTC,CASSSGTDYGYTF
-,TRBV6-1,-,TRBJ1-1,TGTGCCAGCAGGTTGACAGTGAACACTGAAGCTTTCTTT,CASRLTVNTEAFF
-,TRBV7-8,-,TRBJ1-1,TGTGCCAGCAGCTTATTGCGGGACCACACTGAAGCTTTCTTT,CASSLLRDHTEAFF
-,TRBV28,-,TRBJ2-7,TGTGCCAGCAGCCCTGGGGGGAACTACGAGCAGTACTTC,CASSPGGNYEQYF
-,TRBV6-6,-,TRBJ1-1,TGTGCCAGCAGTTACGGTCCCTATGAAGCTTTCTTT,CASSYGPYEAFF
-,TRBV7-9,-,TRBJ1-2,TGTGCCAGCAGCTTTTACGCAGGTTATGGCTACACCTTC,CASSFYAGYGYTF
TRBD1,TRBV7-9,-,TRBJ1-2,TGTGCCAGCAGCTTAGGTGGGACAGCCTCTAACTATGGCTACACCTTC,CASSLGGTASNYGYTF
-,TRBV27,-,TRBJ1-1,TGTGCCAGCAGGGAGGGGGGGAATGAAGCTTTCTTT,CASREGGNEAFF
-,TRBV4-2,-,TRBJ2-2,TGTGCCAGCAGCCGCGAGGGAAGGACCGGGGAGCTGTTTTTT,CASSREGRTGELFF
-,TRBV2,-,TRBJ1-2,TGTGCCAGCAGTTACGACAGGAACTATGGCTACACCTTC,CASSYDRNYGYTF
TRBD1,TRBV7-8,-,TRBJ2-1,TGTGCCAGCAGCTTTTCTGGGACAGGCTCCTACAATGAGCAGTTCTTC,CASSFSGTGSYNEQFF
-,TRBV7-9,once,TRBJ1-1,TGTGCCAGCAGCTTAGTAATCACTGAAGCTTTCTTT,CASSLVITEAFF
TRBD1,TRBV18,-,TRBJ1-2,TGTGCCAGCTCGTCCGGGACAGGGGTAGCTAACTATGGCTACACCTTC,CASSSGTGVANYGYTF
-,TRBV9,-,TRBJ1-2,TGTGCCAGCAGCGACGGGGGTTATGGCTACACCTTC,CASSDGGYGYTF
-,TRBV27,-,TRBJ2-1,TGTGCCAGCAGTCCAGGCAATGAGCAGTTCTTC,CASSPGNEQFF
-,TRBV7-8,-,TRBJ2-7,TGTGCCAGCAGCTTTGGGACTGCCTACGAGCAGTACTTC,CASSFGTAYEQYF
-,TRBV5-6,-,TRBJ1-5,TGTGCCAGCAGCTTGGGGGGACTGTACAATCAGCCCCAGCATTTT,CASSLGGLYNQPQHF
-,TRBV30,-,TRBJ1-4,TGTGCCTGGAGTTCAGCCCGGGTTCCCGGGGATGAAAAACTGTTTTTT,CAWSSARVPGDEKLFF
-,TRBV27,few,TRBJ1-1,TGTGCCAGCAGTTTGAATCAGGGAATGGGTTCTGAAGCTTTCTTT,CASSLNQGMGSEAFF
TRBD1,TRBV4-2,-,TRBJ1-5,TGTGCCAGCAGCCTCTTCCCGGGACAGCTCAATCAGCCCCAGCATTTT,CASSLFPGQLNQPQHF
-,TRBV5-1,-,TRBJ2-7,TGCGCCAGCAGCTTAAGGCGGGCGAGCTCCTACGAGCAGTACTTC,CASSLRRASSYEQYF
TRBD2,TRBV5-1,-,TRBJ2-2,TGCGCCAGCAGCTTGGGCCTAGCGGGGCCCGGGGAGCTGTTTTTT,CASSLGLAGPGELFF
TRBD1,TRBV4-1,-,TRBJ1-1,TGCGCCAGCAGCCCACAGGGGGCTGAAGCTTTCTTT,CASSPQGAEAFF
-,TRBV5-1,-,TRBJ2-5,TGCGCCAGCAGCTTGCCTAGCGCAACCGAGACCCAGTACTTC,CASSLPSATETQYF
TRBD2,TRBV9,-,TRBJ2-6,TGTGCCAGCAGCGTAGGTGTTTTGCGGGGGGTCTCTGGGGCCAACGTCCTGACTTTC,CASSVGVLRGVSGANVLTF
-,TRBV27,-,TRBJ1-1,TGTGCCAGCAGTTCGTCAGGGAACACTGAAGCTTTCTTT,CASSSSGNTEAFF
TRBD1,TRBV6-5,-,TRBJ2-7,TGTGCCAGCACCAGGGGGACAGGCTCCTACGAGCAGTACTTC,CASTRGTGSYEQYF
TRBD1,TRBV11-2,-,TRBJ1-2,TGTGCCAGCAGCTTAACAGGGGGCGTCTATGGCTACACCTTC,CASSLTGGVYGYTF
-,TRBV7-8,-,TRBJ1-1,TGTGCCAGCAGCCCTCCCGGCAGGGTCGACACTGAAGCTTTCTTT,CASSPPGRVDTEAFF
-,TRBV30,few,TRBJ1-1,TGTGCCTGGAGTGCCGTGAAGGGAGGCACTGAAGCTTTCTTT,CAWSAVKGGTEAFF
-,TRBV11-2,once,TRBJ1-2,TGTGCCAGCAGCTTCTCGAGTGGTTCTAACTATGGCTACACCTTC,CASSFSSGSNYGYTF
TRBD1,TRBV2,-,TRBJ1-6,TGTGCCACCGGGGACAGGGGGCTAGGAGACTCACCCCTCCACTTT,CATGDRGLGDSPLHF
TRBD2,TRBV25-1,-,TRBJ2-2,TGTGCCAGCAGTCCAACGGGGGGGACCGGGGAGCTGTTTTTT,CASSPTGGTGELFF
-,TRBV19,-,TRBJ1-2,TGTGCCAGTAGTATAGTAGAGGGAACACGCGAGGGCTACACCTTC,CASSIVEGTREGYTF
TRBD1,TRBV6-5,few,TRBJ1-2,TGTGCCAGCAGTTCCCAGGGACAGGGGGCCTATGGCTACACCTTC,CASSSQGQGAYGYTF
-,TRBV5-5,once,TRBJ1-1,TGTGCCAGCAGCTTCTCAGGTTGGATGAACACTGAAGCTTTCTTT,CASSFSGWMNTEAFF
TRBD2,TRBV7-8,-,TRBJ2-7,TGTGCCAGCAGCTTAGCTGAGCGGGGCGTCGAGCAGTACTTC,CASSLAERGVEQYF
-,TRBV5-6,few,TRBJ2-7,TGTGCCAGCAGCTTGGGCGTCGGGTGGGAGCAGTACTTC,CASSLGVGWEQYF
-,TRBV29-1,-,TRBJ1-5,TGCAGCTTTGCAACCAGGGATAGCAATCAGCCCCAGCATTTT,CSFATRDSNQPQHF
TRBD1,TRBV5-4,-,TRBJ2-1,TGTGCCAGCAGCGAGGGGGCGGTGAATAAGTTCTTC,CASSEGAVNKFF